One and the same sample provided the 12 T cell receptor beta chains below, sequenced in a study of blood T cell repertoires in COVID-19. The protocol was immunoSEQ multiplex PCR, while the TCRdb copy is restricted to in-frame clones and leaves out a portion. The table records approximately 230,000 clones, nearly 90% of them present only once. Sequencing was performed on peripheral blood. The receptor source for this set is a man between 18 and 29 years old with active or convalescent COVID-19.

The rearrangement links TRBV7-2 to TRBJ2-3; 9 nucleotides align to TRBD2. Per germline, CDR1 SGHTA and CDR2 FQGNSA. The CDR3 has 19 amino acids. V lost 0 bases and J lost 5; bases outside the gene matches: 15. The CDR3 reads CASSLAGGRALSTKDTQYF. CDR3 sequence (DNA): TGTGCCAGCAGCTTAGCCGGCGGGAGGGCCTTATCGACCAAAGATACGCAGTATTTT.

The DNA of the CDR3 is TGTGCCAGCAGCGGGGAGGGACTAGGGCCTGAGCAGTTCTTC. Translation: CASSGEGLGPEQFF. This rearrangement joins TRBV5-4 to TRBJ2-1; TRBD2 matches 8 bases. J gave up 9 bases and V 4 bases, and 9 bases lay outside the gene matches. Per the germline V gene, CDR1 is SGHNT and CDR2 is YYREEE (reference sequence). There are 14 residues in the CDR3.

Sample share makes this clone medium-sized. This rearrangement joins TRBV7-8 to TRBJ1-2; the D gene is possibly TRBD1 (5 bases). The ends were cut back, 2 bases at V and 2 bases at J, with 12 bases in the middle. The germline CDR1 and CDR2 sequences are SGHVS and FQNEAQ. This CDR3 region has 15 residues. The DNA of the CDR3 is TGTGCCAGCAGCTTAACCACTCAGGGAAACTATGGCTACACCTTC. This codes for CASSLTTQGNYGYTF.

V usage is TRBV29-1 and J usage is TRBJ1-2; a possible D gene is TRBD1 (5 bases). Germline V lookup: CDR1 SQVTM, CDR2 ANQGSEA. Trimming removed 4 bases at V and 4 bases at J, with 10 bases between. The CDR3 has 12 amino acids. The DNA for the CDR3 is TGCAGCGTTGCGGACACCACCTATGGCTACACCTTC. Encoded protein: CSVADTTYGYTF.

The V and J genes are TRBV24-1 and TRBJ2-3; D might be TRBD1 (5 bases). CDR3 length equals 17 residues. The germline gives CDR1 KGHDR, CDR2 SFDVKD. Trimming took off 3 bases at V and 1 base at J, with 16 bases between the two ends. Here the CDR3 reads CATSDRGGGFGTDTQYF. CDR3 sequence (DNA): TGTGCCACCAGTGATAGGGGCGGTGGGTTCGGCACAGATACGCAGTATTTT.

V and J are TRBV14 and TRBJ2-1; 8 nucleotides agree with TRBD1. The ends lost 4 bases at V and 6 bases at J; junction bases unmatched: 8. The CDR3 is 15 residues long. CDR1 and CDR2 from the germline V gene are SGHDN and FVKESK. CDR3 residues: CASSPKGQVPNEQFF. CDR3 coding DNA: TGTGCCAGCAGCCCCAAGGGACAGGTCCCCAATGAGCAGTTCTTC.

The chain uses TRBV7-2 and TRBJ1-1; D unclear. From germline, CDR1 is SGHTA and CDR2 FQGNSA. V lost 1 base and J lost 5, with 11 bases in between. CDR3 size: 14 residues. The DNA for the CDR3 is TGTGCCAGCAGCTTAGTTGGACGGGATACTGAAGCTTTCTTT. Its translation: CASSLVGRDTEAFF.

V is TRBV5-6 and J is TRBJ1-1; no clear D gene. The CDR3 consists of 14 residues. Looked up from germline, CDR1 is SGHDT and CDR2 is YYEEEE. Trimming shortened V by 0 bases and J by 2 bases, and 8 bases separated the two germline ends. CDR3 residues: CASSLDTANTEAFF. CDR3 sequence (DNA): TGTGCCAGCAGCTTGGACACAGCTAACACTGAAGCTTTCTTT.

The chain couples TRBV7-2 to TRBJ1-3; 8 bases agree with TRBD1. Germline V gene sequence: CDR1 SGHTA, CDR2 FQGNSA. Trimming took 1 base from V and 2 from J; bases not matched to a gene: 4. The CDR3 spans 16 residues. The DNA of the CDR3 is TGTGCCAGCAGCTTAGAAGACAGGGGTACTGGAAACACCATATATTTT. This codes for CASSLEDRGTGNTIYF.

This sequence joins TRBV7-3 and TRBJ1-1; TRBD1 matches 7 bases. CDR3 length: 15 amino acids. CDR1 and CDR2 (germline): SGHTA, FQGTGA. The V gene end was trimmed by 6 bases and the J gene end by 0 bases; junction bases not matched to a gene: 7. CDR3 sequence (DNA): TGTGCCAGCAGTCCAGGGGGTGCCATGAACACTGAAGCTTTCTTT. Translated, it gives CASSPGGAMNTEAFF.

The chain joins TRBV28 to TRBJ1-1, with D possibly TRBD1 on 6 matching bases. V lost 5 bases, J lost 11 bases, and 18 bases lay in between. The CDR3 extends over 13 amino acids. In germline, CDR1 is MDHEN, CDR2 SYDVKM. CDR3 sequence: CASSTKDSYVAFF. The CDR3 nucleotides are TGTGCCAGCAGTACAAAGGACAGTTATGTGGCTTTCTTT.

The chain recombines TRBV5-4 with TRBJ1-1, with D uncertain. CDR1 is SGHNT, CDR2 YYREEE, per germline (reference sequence). V was clipped by 4 bases and J by 0 bases, with 7 bases between them. This CDR3 is built from 13 residues. CDR3 nucleotide sequence: TGTGCCAGCAGCCCGGGGATGAACACTGAAGCTTTCTTT. Translation gives CASSPGMNTEAFF. The whole variable domain, filled in from reference TRBV5-4 and TRBJ1-1, reads ETGVTQSPTHLIKTRGQQVTLRCSSQSGHNTVSWYQQALGQGPQFIFQYYREEENGRGNFPPRFSGLQFPNYSSELNVNALELDDSALYLCASSPGMNTEAFFGQGTRLTVV.